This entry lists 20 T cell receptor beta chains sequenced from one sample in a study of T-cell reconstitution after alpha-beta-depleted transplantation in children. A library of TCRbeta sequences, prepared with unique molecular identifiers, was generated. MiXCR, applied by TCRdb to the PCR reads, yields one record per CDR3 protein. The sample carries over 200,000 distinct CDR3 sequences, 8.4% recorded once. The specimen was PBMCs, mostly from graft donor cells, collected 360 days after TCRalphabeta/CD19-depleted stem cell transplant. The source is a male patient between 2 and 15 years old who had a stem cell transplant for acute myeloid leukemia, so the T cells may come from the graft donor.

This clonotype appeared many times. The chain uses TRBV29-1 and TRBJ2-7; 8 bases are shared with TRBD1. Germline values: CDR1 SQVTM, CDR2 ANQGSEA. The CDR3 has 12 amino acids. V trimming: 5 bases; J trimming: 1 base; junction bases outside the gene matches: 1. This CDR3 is CSVRDRSYEQYV. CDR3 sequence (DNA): TGCAGCGTTCGGGACAGGTCCTACGAGCAGTACGTC.

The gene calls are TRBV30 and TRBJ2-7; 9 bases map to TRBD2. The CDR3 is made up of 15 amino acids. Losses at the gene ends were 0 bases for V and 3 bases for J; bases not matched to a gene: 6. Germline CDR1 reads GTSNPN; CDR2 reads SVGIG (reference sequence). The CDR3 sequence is CAWSVVLAGVYEQYF. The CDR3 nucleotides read TGTGCCTGGAGTGTAGTACTAGCGGGTGTCTACGAGCAGTACTTC.

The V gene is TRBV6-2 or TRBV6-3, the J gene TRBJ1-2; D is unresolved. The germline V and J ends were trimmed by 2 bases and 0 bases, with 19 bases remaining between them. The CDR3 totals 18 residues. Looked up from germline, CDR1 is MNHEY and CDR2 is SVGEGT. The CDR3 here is CASSYRFVSQRANYGYTF. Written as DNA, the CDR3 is TGTGCCAGCAGTTACCGTTTTGTCTCACAAAGAGCTAACTATGGCTACACCTTC.

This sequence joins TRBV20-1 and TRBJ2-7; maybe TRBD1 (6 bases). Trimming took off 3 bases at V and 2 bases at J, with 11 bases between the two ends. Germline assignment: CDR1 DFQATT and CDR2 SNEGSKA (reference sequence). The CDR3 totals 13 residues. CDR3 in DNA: TGCAGTGCTAGCCCGGACAGCGCCTACGAGCAGTACTTC. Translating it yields CSASPDSAYEQYF.

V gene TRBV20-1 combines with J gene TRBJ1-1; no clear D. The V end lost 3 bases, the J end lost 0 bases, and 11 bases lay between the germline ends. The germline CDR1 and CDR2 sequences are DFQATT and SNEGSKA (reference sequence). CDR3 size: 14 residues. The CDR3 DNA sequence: TGCAGTGCTAGCTACTCGGGCATGAACACTGAAGCTTTCTTT. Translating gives CSASYSGMNTEAFF.

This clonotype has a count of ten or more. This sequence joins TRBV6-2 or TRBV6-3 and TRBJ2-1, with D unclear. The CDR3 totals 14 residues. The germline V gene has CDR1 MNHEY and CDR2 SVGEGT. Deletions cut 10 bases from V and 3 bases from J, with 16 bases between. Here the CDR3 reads CAISETLYYNEQFF. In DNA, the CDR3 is TGTGCCATCTCTGAGACACTTTACTACAATGAGCAGTTCTTC.

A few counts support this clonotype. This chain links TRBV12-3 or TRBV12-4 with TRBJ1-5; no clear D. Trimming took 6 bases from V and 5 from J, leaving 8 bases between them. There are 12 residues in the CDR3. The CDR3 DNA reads TGTGCCAGCAGCTCCCAATATCAGCCCCAGCATTTT. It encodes CASSSQYQPQHF.

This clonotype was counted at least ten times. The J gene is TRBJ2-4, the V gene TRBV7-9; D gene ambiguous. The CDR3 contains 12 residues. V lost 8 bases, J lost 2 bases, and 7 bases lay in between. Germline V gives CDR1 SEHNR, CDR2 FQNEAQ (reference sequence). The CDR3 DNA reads TGTGCCAGCGGAGCGTCCAAAAACATTCAGTACTTC. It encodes CASGASKNIQYF.

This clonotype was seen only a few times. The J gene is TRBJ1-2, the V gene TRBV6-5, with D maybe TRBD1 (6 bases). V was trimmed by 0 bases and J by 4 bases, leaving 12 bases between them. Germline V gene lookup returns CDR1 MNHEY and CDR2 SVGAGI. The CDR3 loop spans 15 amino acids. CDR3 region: CASSYSGGLAYGYTF. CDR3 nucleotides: TGTGCCAGCAGTTACTCCGGGGGCTTGGCCTATGGCTACACCTTC.

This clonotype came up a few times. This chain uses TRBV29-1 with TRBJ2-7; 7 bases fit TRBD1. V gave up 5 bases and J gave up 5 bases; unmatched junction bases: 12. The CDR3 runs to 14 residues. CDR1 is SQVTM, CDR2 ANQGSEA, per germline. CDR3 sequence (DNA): TGCAGCGTTAGCATTAAACAGGGGTATAACGAGCAGTACGTC. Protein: CSVSIKQGYNEQYV.

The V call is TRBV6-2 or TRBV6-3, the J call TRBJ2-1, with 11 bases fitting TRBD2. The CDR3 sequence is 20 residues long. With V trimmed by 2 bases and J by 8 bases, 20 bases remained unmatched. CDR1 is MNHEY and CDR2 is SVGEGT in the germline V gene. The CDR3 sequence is CASSYGGLSGRARVHDEQFF. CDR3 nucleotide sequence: TGTGCCAGCAGTTACGGGGGACTTAGCGGGAGGGCAAGGGTCCACGATGAGCAGTTCTTC.

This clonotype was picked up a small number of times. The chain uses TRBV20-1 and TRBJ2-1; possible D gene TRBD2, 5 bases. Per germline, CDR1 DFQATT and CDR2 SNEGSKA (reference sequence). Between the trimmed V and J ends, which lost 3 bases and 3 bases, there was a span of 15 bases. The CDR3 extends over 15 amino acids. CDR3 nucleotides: TGCAGTGCTAGGAACGCCCGCGACTACTACAATGAGCAGTTCTTC. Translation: CSARNARDYYNEQFF.

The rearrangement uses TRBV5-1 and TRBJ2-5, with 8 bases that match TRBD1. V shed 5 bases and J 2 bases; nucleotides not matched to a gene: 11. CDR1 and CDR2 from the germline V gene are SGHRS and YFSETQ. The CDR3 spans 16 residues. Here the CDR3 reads CASSPGTGSKQETQYF. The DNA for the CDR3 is TGCGCCAGCAGTCCCGGGACAGGCTCCAAACAAGAGACCCAGTACTTC.

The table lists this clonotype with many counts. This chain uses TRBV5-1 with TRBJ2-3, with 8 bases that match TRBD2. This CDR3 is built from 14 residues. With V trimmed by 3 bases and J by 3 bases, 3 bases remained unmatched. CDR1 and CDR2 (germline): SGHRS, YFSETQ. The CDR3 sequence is CASSSGGGTDTQYF. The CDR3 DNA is TGCGCCAGCAGCTCGGGGGGGGGAACAGATACGCAGTATTTT.

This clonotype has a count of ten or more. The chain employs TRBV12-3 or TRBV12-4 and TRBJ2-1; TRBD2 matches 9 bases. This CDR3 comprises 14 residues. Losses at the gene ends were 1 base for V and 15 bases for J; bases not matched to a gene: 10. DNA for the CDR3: TGTGCCAGCAGTTTAGGGGGTAGCGGGAGCTTAGGGTTCTTC. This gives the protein CASSLGGSGSLGFF.

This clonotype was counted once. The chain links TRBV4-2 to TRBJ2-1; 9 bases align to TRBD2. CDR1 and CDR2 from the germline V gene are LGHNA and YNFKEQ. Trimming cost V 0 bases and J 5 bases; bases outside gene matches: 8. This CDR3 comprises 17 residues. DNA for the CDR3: TGTGCCAGCAGCCAAGAGGCGCCTAGCGGGGTCCACAATGAGCAGTTCTTC. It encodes CASSQEAPSGVHNEQFF.

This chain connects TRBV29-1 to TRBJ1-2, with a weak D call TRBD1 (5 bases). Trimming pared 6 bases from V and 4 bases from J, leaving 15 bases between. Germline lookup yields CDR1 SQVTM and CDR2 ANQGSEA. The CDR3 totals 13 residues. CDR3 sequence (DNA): TGCAGCGTGGCCACATCGGGGCTCTATGGCTACACCTTC. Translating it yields CSVATSGLYGYTF.

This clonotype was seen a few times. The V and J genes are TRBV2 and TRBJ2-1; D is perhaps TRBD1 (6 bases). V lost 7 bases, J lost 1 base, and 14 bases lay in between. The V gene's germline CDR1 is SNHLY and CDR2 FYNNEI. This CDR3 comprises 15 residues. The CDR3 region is CASTTGTQSYNEQFF. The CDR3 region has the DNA TGTGCCAGCACCACCGGGACACAATCCTACAATGAGCAGTTCTTC.

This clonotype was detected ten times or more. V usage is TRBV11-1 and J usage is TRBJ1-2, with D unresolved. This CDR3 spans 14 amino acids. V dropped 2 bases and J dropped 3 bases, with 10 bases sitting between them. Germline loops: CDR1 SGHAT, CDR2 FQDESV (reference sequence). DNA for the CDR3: TGTGCCAGCAGCTTAAGAATCGGAGACTATGGCTACACCTTC. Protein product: CASSLRIGDYGYTF.

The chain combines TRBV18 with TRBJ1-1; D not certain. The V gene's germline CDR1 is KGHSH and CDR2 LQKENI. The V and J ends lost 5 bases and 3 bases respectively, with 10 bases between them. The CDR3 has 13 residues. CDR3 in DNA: TGTGCCAGCTCAGGGCTCCGTGACACTGAAGCTTTCTTT. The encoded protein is CASSGLRDTEAFF.